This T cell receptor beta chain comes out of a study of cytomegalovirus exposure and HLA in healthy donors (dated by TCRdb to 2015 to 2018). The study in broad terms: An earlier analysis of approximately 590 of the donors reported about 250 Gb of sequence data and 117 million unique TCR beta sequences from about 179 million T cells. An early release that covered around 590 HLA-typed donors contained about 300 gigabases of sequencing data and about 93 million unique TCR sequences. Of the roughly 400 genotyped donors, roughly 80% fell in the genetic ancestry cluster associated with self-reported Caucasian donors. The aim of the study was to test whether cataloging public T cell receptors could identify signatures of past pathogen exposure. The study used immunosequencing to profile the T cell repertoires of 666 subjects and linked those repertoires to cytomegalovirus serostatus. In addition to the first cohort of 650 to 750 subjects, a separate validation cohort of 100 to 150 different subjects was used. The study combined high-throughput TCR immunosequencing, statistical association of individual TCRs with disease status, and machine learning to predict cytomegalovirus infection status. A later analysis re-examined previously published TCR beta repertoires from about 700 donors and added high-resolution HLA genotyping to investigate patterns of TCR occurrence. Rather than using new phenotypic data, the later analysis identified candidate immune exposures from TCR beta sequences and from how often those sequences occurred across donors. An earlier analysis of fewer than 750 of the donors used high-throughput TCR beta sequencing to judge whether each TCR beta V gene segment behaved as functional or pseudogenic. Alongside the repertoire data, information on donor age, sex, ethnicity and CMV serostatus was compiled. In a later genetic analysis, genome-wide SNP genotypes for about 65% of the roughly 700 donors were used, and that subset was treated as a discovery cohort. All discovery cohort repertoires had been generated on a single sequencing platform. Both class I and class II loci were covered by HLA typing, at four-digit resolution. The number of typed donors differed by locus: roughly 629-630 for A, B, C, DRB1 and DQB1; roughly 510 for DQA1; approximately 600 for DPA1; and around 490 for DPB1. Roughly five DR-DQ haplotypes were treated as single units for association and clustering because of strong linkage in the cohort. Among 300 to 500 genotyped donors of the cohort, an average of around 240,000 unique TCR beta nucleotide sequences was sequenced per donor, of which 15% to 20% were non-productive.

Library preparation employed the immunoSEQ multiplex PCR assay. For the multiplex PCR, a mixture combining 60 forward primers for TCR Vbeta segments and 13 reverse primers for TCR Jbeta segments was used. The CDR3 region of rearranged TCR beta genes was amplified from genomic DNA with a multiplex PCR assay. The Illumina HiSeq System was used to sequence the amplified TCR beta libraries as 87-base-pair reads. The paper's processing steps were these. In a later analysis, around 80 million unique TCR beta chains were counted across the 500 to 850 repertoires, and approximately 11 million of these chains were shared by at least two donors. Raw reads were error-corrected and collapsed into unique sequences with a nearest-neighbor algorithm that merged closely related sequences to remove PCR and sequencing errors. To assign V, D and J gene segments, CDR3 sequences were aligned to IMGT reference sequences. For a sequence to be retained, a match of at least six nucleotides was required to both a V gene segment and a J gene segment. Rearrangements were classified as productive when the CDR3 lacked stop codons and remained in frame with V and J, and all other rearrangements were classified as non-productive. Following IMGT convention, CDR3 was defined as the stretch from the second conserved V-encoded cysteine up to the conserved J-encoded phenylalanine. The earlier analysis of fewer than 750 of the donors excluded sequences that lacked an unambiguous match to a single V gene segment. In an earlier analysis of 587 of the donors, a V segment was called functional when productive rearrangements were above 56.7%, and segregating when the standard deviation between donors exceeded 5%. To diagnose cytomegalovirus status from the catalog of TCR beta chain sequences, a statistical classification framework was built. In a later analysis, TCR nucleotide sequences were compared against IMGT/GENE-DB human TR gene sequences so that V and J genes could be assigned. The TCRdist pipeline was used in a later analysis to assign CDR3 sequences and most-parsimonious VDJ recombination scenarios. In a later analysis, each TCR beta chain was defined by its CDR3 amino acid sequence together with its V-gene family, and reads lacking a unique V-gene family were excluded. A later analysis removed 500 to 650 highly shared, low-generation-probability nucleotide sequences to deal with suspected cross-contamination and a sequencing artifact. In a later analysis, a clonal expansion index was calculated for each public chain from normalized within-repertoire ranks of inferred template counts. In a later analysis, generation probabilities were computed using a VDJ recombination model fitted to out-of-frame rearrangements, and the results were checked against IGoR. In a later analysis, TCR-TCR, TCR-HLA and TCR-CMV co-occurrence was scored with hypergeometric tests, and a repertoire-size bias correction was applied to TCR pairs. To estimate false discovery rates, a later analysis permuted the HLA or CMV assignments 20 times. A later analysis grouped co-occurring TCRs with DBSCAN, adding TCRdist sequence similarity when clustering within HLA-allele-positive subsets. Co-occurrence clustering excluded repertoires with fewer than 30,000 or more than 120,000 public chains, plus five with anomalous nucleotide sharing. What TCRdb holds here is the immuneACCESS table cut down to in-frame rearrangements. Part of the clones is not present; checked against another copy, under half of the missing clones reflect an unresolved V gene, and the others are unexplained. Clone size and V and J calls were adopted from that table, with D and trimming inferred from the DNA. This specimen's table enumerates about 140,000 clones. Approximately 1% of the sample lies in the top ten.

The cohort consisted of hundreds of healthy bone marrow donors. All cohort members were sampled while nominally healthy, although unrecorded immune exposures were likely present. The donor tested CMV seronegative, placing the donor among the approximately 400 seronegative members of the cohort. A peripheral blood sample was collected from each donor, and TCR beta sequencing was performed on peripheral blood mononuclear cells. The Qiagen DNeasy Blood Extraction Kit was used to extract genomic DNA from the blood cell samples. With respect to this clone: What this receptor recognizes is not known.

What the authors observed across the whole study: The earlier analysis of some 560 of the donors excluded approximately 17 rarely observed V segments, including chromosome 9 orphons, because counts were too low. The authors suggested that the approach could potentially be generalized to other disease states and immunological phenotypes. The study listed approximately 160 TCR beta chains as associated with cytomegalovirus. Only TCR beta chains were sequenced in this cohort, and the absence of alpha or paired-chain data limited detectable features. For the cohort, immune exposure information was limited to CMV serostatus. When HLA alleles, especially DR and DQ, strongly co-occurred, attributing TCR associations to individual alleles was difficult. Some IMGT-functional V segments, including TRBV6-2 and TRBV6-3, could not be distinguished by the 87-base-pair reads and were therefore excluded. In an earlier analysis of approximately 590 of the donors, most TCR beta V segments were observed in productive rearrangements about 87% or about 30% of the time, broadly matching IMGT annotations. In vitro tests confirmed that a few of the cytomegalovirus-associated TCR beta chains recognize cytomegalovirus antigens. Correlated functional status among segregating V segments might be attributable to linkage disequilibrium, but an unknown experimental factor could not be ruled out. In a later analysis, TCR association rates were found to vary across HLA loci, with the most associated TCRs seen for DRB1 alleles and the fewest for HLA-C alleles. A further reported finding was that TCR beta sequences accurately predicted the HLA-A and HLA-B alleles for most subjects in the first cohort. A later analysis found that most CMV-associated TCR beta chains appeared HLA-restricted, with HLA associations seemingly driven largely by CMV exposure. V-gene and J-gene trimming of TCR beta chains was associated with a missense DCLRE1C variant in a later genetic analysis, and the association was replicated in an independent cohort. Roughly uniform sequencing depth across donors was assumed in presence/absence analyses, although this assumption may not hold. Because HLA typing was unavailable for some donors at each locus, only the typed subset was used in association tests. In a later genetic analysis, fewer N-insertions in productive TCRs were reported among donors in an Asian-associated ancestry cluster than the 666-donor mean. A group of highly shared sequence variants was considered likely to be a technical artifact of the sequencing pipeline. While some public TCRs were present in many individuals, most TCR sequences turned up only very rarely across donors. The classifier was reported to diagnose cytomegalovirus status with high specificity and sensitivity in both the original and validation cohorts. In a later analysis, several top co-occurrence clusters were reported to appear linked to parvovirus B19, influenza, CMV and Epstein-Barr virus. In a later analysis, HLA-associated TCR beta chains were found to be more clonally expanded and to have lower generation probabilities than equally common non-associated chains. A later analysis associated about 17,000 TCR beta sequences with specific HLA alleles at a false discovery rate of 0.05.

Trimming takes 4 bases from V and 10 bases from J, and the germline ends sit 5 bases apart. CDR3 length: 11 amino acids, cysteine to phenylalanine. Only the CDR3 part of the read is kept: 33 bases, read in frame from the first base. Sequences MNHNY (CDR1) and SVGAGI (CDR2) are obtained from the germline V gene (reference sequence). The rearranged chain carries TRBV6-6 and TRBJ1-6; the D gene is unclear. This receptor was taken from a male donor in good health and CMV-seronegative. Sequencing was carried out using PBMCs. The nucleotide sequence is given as TGTGCCAGCAGTTTGGCATCACCCCTCCACTTT. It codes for CASSLASPLHF.